Sequencing of this TCR beta chain was carried out in a study of Tregs in tolerant kidney transplant recipients (dated by TCRdb to between 2019 and 2020). Context from the whole study: Related donors were used in the transplants with nonmyeloablative bone marrow transplantation, and mixed chimerism was transient in the human trials. TCRbeta sequencing was used in the study to identify donor-specific regulatory T cells before combined kidney and bone marrow transplantation, and the identified cells were then tracked after transplant. Paper-wide results and their limitations: For some patients the PCR primers changed over time, which made it impossible to compare the samples from those patients at the nucleotide level. Expanding Tregs with activated donor B cells appeared to identify the most biologically relevant and donor-specific TCRbeta repertoire. Donor-specific Treg expansion exceeded global Treg expansion in tolerant patients, suggesting antigen-driven rather than nonspecific expansion. Biological reproducibility was not directly assessed, although technical replication error appeared to be minimal. Because the study included only a small number of patients, the results must be confirmed in larger populations and under other immunosuppression protocols.

Remarks on this clone: Its antigen remains unidentified. No base quality values were provided; no much bigger clone lies one nucleotide off.

The sample's time point label is to be understood as: blood sample drawn before combined kidney and bone marrow transplant. Thawed PBMCs were FACS-sorted into unstimulated Tregs (CD4+CD25+CD127-), CD4+ non-Tregs (CD4+CD25-), CD4 cells and CD8 cells. The patients were 4 recipients of combined kidney and bone marrow transplants from the ITN036ST trial, and samples were available only for these trial subjects. Healthy control blood was separated into PBMCs by Ficoll density gradient and cryopreserved, and patient PBMCs were collected both before and after transplant. For TCRbeta CDR3 sequencing, genomic DNA from the sorted cells was extracted using the QIAGEN DNeasy Blood and Tissue Kit. High-throughput TCRbeta CDR3 sequencing was carried out commercially through immunoSEQ, with PCR amplification with bias correction and internal controls included. Turning to the authors' computational methods: Unique productive TCRbeta sequences were defined by CDR3 nucleotide sequence where primers matched, otherwise by CDR3 amino acid sequence with Vbeta and Jbeta genes. To correct sorting error, sequences shared between sorted populations at a frequency ratio of 2:1 or less were removed; the rest were assigned to the higher population. Sequences were defined as donor-reactive when expanded at least 5-fold in CFSE-low cells versus unstimulated cells and present at a frequency of at least 0.01% in CFSE-low cells. Jensen-Shannon divergence calculated on the top 100 TCRbeta sequences ranked by frequency was used to measure repertoire divergence. For any sample with multiple sequencing runs, sorting error was corrected in each run separately before the runs were pooled. The table was pulled from immuneACCESS by TCRdb, which kept in-frame rearrangements only. Such tables lose some clones; where checked, under half of the loss comes from unresolved V genes, and the rest has no known cause. V and J calls and clone size follow that table, whereas D and trimming were derived from the DNA. This sample comprises some 80,000 clones, 95% to 98% of them detected only once. Together, the top ten hold over 0.45% of the sample.

The CDR3 measures 13 amino acids from cysteine to phenylalanine. The kept DNA is CDR3 alone, 39 bases in frame from the first base. V ends up 8 bases short and J 7 bases short, with an unmatched junction base count of 10. Based on the germline V gene (reference sequence), the CDR1 and CDR2 sequences are GTSNPN and SVGIG. This TCR was recovered from a human donor who received a combined kidney and bone marrow transplant. Sequencing was performed on CD4+ T cells from blood, taken before the transplant. The V and J genes are TRBV30 and TRBJ2-1; TRBD2 lines up with 8 middle nucleotides. The DNA is as follows: TGTGCCACCAGGCGGGAGGTCAGAAATGAGCAGTTCTTC. It translates to CATRREVRNEQFF.